These 25 T cell receptor beta chains came from one sample sequenced in a study of PD-1 blockade in classical Hodgkin lymphoma. The table came from immunoSEQ multiplex PCR; TCRdb's copy has only in-frame clones and leaves some out. The sample has under 100,000 clones, over 90% seen once. Relapses following autologous stem cell transplantation were seen in all patients, with brentuximab vedotin exposure varying. Here the sequenced sample was peripheral blood mononuclear cells (PBMCs), taken before the second cycle of nivolumab. All receptors come from a human donor with classical Hodgkin lymphoma.

The chain is built from TRBV7-6 and TRBJ2-1; 14 nucleotides align to TRBD2. V gave up 5 bases and J gave up 7 bases; unmatched junction bases: 7. Germline CDR1 reads SGHVS; CDR2 reads FNYEAQ. This CDR3 comprises 16 residues. In nucleotides, the CDR3 is TGTGCCAGCAGCGCCCCGGGACTAGCGGGAGTGAATGAGCAGTTCTTC. Its protein is CASSAPGLAGVNEQFF.

The rearrangement joins TRBV21-1 to TRBJ2-7. TRBV21-1 corresponds to a pseudogene. There are 12 residues in the CDR3. CDR3: CASERGTYEQYF. The DNA of the CDR3 is TGTGCCAGCGAGAGGGGAACCTACGAGCAGTACTTC.

For the CDR3, the DNA is TGTGCCAGCATTTCATACTACTCGCTAGCGGGAAAGAGCACCGGGGAGCTGTTTTTT. This encodes CASISYYSLAGKSTGELFF. The gene calls are TRBV27 and TRBJ2-2; 9 bases match TRBD2. The germline V gene has CDR1 MNHEY and CDR2 SMNVEV (reference sequence). The CDR3 loop spans 19 amino acids. Germline trimming cut 7 bases from V and 4 bases from J; bases unmatched to any gene: 19.

The J gene is TRBJ2-1, the V gene TRBV7-9, with 8 bases matching TRBD2. Germline values: CDR1 SEHNR, CDR2 FQNEAQ (reference sequence). The CDR3 covers 13 residues. The CDR3 loop is CSAVSGTYNEQFF. The CDR3 DNA follows: TGTTCAGCAGTTAGCGGGACATACAATGAGCAGTTCTTC. The whole variable domain, remainder taken from reference TRBV7-9 and TRBJ2-1, is DTGVSQNPRHKITKRGQNVTFRCDPISEHNRLYWYRQTLGQGPEFLTYFQNEAQLEKSRLLSDRFSAERPKGSFSTLEIQRTEQGDSAMYLCSAVSGTYNEQFFGPGTRLTVL.

This clone showed up just once. This chain uses TRBV27 with TRBJ2-7; D not resolved. Trimming took 3 bases from V and 4 from J, leaving 10 bases between them. This CDR3 is 13 amino acids long. In germline, CDR1 is MNHEY, CDR2 SMNVEV (reference sequence). Written as DNA, the CDR3 is TGTGCCAGCAGTTTTAATTCTGCGTACGAGCAGTACTTC. Amino acids: CASSFNSAYEQYF.

This chain uses TRBV11-3 with TRBJ1-5; a possible D gene is TRBD1 (5 bases). Trimming left V 0 bases short and J 4 bases short, with 16 bases between. The CDR3 is 17 amino acids. The germline V gene has CDR1 SGHNT and CDR2 YENEEA. The CDR3 DNA follows: TGTGCCAGCAGCTTAGACCGGGCGGGGGTAACAAATCAGCCCCAGCATTTT. The encoded protein is CASSLDRAGVTNQPQHF.

This chain uses TRBV10-2 with TRBJ1-4; no clear D gene. The CDR3 is made up of 12 amino acids. The ends were cut back, 4 bases at V and 10 bases at J, with 10 bases in the middle. Germline V gene lookup returns CDR1 WSHSY and CDR2 SAAADI. The CDR3 sequence is CASSVAEGKLFF. The DNA for the CDR3 is TGCGCCAGCAGTGTCGCAGAGGGAAAACTGTTTTTT.

This chain uses TRBV2 with TRBJ2-7; TRBD1 matches 7 bases. V shed 5 bases and J 2 bases; nucleotides not matched to a gene: 6. The germline gives CDR1 SNHLY, CDR2 FYNNEI. The CDR3 covers 14 residues. The CDR3 DNA follows: TGTGCCAGCAGTCAAATCGGACAGGCCTACGAGCAGTACTTC. This codes for CASSQIGQAYEQYF. Looking up the rest from reference TRBV2 and TRBJ2-7 gives the full variable domain: EPEVTQTPSHQVTQMGQEVILRCVPISNHLYFYWYRQILGQKVEFLVSFYNNEISEKSEIFDDQFSVERPDGSNFTLKIRSTKLEDSAMYFCASSQIGQAYEQYFGPGTRLTVT.

This clone was seen once. The chain carries TRBV6-1 and TRBJ1-5; no firm D call. This CDR3 spans 15 amino acids. V lost 10 bases to trimming and J lost 0 bases, with 16 bases between them. CDR1 MNHNS and CDR2 SASEGT come from the germline V gene. CDR3 region: CANSELPYSNQPQHF. CDR3 nucleotides: TGTGCCAACTCGGAGTTGCCCTATAGCAATCAGCCCCAGCATTTT.

The J gene is TRBJ2-7, the V gene TRBV11-2; D gene unclear. The V and J ends lost 1 base and 2 bases respectively, with 12 bases between them. Looked up from germline, CDR1 is SGHAT and CDR2 is FQNNGV. The CDR3 extends over 15 amino acids. CDR3 coding DNA: TGTGCCAGCAGCTTAGGGGCACAAAGAGCCTACGAGCAGTACTTC. Translation gives CASSLGAQRAYEQYF.

The chain uses TRBV29-1 and TRBJ2-1; D is perhaps TRBD1 or TRBD2 (5 bases each). CDR1 SQVTM and CDR2 ANQGSEA come from the germline V gene. Trimming shortened V by 3 bases and J by 4 bases, and 16 bases separated the two germline ends. This CDR3 comprises 15 residues. CDR3 amino acids: CSVEEGERWYNEQFF. CDR3 DNA: TGCAGCGTTGAGGAAGGGGAGCGGTGGTACAATGAGCAGTTCTTC.

The chain carries TRBV5-1 and TRBJ2-2; D may be TRBD2 (5 bases). Trimming cost V 0 bases and J 1 base, with 7 bases left between them. CDR3 length: 15 residues. Germline V gene data show CDR1 as SGHRS and CDR2 as YFSETQ. DNA of the CDR3: TGCGCCAGCAGCTTGGATGCGGGGAACACCGGGGAGCTGTTTTTT. It is translated as CASSLDAGNTGELFF. The full variable domain, in which reference TRBV5-1 and TRBJ2-2 provide the parts outside the CDR3, is KAGVTQTPRYLIKTRGQQVTLSCSPISGHRSVSWYQQTPGQGLQFLFEYFSETQRNKGNFPGRFSGRQFSNSRSEMNVSTLELGDSALYLCASSLDAGNTGELFFGEGSRLTVL.

The chain combines TRBV11-3 with TRBJ2-1; D unresolved. V was pared by 1 base and J by 3 bases, with 7 bases between. The CDR3 spans 14 residues. The V gene's germline CDR1 is SGHNT and CDR2 YENEEA. CDR3 loop: CASSLGGDYNEQFF. The DNA for the CDR3 is TGTGCCAGCAGCTTAGGGGGTGACTACAATGAGCAGTTCTTC.

The CDR3 sequence is CASSILLTGVYEQYF. The CDR3, as DNA: TGTGCCAGTAGTATTTTACTCACAGGGGTCTACGAGCAGTACTTC. This chain joins TRBV19 and TRBJ2-7; 7 bases are shared with TRBD1. The CDR3 is made up of 15 amino acids. Germline lookup yields CDR1 LNHDA and CDR2 SQIVND (reference sequence). V was pared by 3 bases and J by 3 bases, with 8 bases of the junction left unmatched.

This chain joins TRBV27 and TRBJ2-3, with TRBD2 matching over 8 bases. Germline CDR1 reads MNHEY; CDR2 reads SMNVEV (reference sequence). Trimming removed 4 bases from V and 1 base from J; junction bases left unmatched: 4. This CDR3 spans 15 amino acids. CDR3 in amino acids: CASSSAGVRTDTQYF. DNA of the CDR3: TGTGCCAGCAGTTCAGCGGGAGTCCGCACAGATACGCAGTATTTT.

V usage is TRBV5-1 and J usage is TRBJ1-1, with a weak D call TRBD1 (6 bases). The CDR3 contains 14 residues. Germline-derived CDR1 and CDR2 are SGHRS and YFSETQ. With 4 bases removed from V and 8 bases from J, the gap between germline ends came to 18 bases. The CDR3 loop is CASSPGRPGAEAFF. The CDR3 bases are TGCGCCAGCAGCCCGGGAAGACCGGGGGCCGAAGCTTTCTTT.

CDR3 sequence: CASSLGSGRADEQFF. For the CDR3, the DNA is TGTGCCAGCAGCTTAGGGAGCGGGAGGGCCGATGAGCAGTTCTTC. This rearrangement joins TRBV7-9 to TRBJ2-1; TRBD2 matches at 10 bases. Germline CDR1 is SEHNR and CDR2 is FQNEAQ (reference sequence). The junction had 5 bases not matched to a gene; V was cut back by 1 base and J by 8 bases. This CDR3 comprises 15 residues. The variable domain in full, with the rest retrieved from reference TRBV7-9 and TRBJ2-1, is DTGVSQNPRHKITKRGQNVTFRCDPISEHNRLYWYRQTLGQGPEFLTYFQNEAQLEKSRLLSDRFSAERPKGSFSTLEIQRTEQGDSAMYLCASSLGSGRADEQFFGPGTRLTVL.

The V and J genes are TRBV27 and TRBJ1-1, with TRBD1 matching over 9 bases. The length of the CDR3 is 15 residues. Looked up from germline, CDR1 is MNHEY and CDR2 is SMNVEV (reference sequence). The ends lost 4 bases at V and 1 base at J; junction bases unmatched: 4. CDR3 region: CASSSQGAGNTEAFF. The CDR3 DNA is TGTGCCAGCAGTTCACAGGGGGCGGGGAACACTGAAGCTTTCTTT.

CDR3 amino acids: CSVVSGGRNEQYF. The CDR3 DNA reads TGCAGCGTTGTGTCAGGGGGCAGGAACGAGCAGTACTTC. The V and J genes are TRBV29-1 and TRBJ2-7; 8 bases line up with TRBD1. Germline CDR1 and CDR2: SQVTM and ANQGSEA. V shed 4 bases, J shed 5 bases, and the junction held 7 bases outside the gene matches. The CDR3 spans 13 residues.

The gene calls are TRBV6-1 and TRBJ2-1; D is unresolved. This CDR3 has 12 residues. V lost 2 bases and J 10 bases, leaving 9 bases between the germline ends. From germline, CDR1 is MNHNS and CDR2 SASEGT. Here the CDR3 reads CASSENPREQFF. CDR3 bases: TGTGCCAGCAGTGAAAATCCGAGGGAGCAGTTCTTC.

The chain links TRBV28 to TRBJ1-2, with D uncertain. The CDR3 sequence is 11 residues long. Germline V gives CDR1 MDHEN, CDR2 SYDVKM. The V gene lost 3 bases and the J gene lost 5 bases, with 4 bases spanning the gap. CDR3 sequence: CASSFKYGYTF. CDR3 nucleotides: TGTGCCAGCAGTTTTAAGTATGGCTACACCTTC.

The chain carries TRBV5-6 and TRBJ2-3, with no clear D. The CDR3 is made up of 16 amino acids. Deletions cut 4 bases from V and 3 bases from J, with 18 bases between. CDR1 and CDR2 (germline): SGHDT, YYEEEE. The CDR3 DNA reads as TGTGCCAGCAGCCCGCCCATTTGGAGATCGACAGATACGCAGTATTTT. Translation: CASSPPIWRSTDTQYF.

The chain has TRBV11-3 and TRBJ2-2, with a weak D call TRBD2 (6 bases). The CDR3 runs 14 residues. Germline CDR1 and CDR2: SGHNT and YENEEA. The V and J ends lost 5 bases and 7 bases respectively, with 14 bases between them. This chain's CDR3 is CASSPGSSFGELFF. The CDR3 DNA reads as TGTGCCAGCAGCCCCGGGAGTTCGTTCGGGGAGCTGTTTTTT.

V gene TRBV6-6 combines with J gene TRBJ1-4; 8 nucleotides align to TRBD1. CDR3 size: 16 residues. CDR1 and CDR2 (germline): MNHNY, SVGAGI (reference sequence). Trimming took 5 bases from V and 0 from J; bases not matched to a gene: 5. DNA for the CDR3: TGTGCCAGCAGTCCCAAACAGGGGGCAACTAATGAAAAACTGTTTTTT. As protein: CASSPKQGATNEKLFF.

The J gene is TRBJ2-1, the V gene TRBV27; 8 nucleotides align to TRBD2. The CDR3 is 15 residues long. Germline V lookup: CDR1 MNHEY, CDR2 SMNVEV (reference sequence). Trimming cost V 5 bases and J 5 bases; bases outside gene matches: 8. The CDR3: CASSLGLASHNEQFF. The CDR3 DNA follows: TGTGCCAGCAGTCTTGGACTAGCAAGCCACAATGAGCAGTTCTTC.